This passage covers 31 T cell receptor beta chains from one sample sequenced in a study of beta chain features in type 1 diabetes. The authors reverse transcribed all of the isolated RNA, so sequencing captured expressed TCRB transcripts. Repertoires were generated with immunoSEQ multiplex PCR, while TCRdb's copy carries only in-frame clones and drops some. The profile covers around 500,000 clones, with about an eighth appearing a single time and about 0.042% taken by the ten largest. The sample was naive CD4+ T cells from blood. The receptors here all came from a woman aged 18-35 years in good health.

V gene TRBV7-9 combines with J gene TRBJ2-2; 8 positions match TRBD1. After removal of 6 bases from V and 4 bases from J, the junction contained 7 bases not matched to a gene. The CDR3 is made up of 15 amino acids. From germline, CDR1 is SEHNR and CDR2 FQNEAQ (reference sequence). CDR3 nucleotides: TGTGCCAGCAGATTTACAGGGGGAACCACCGGGGAGCTGTTTTTT. Amino acids: CASRFTGGTTGELFF.

V and J are TRBV4-3 and TRBJ2-5, with a tentative D call TRBD1 (5 bases). Germline V gene lookup returns CDR1 LGHNA and CDR2 YSLEER. CDR3 length: 13 residues. V was trimmed by 4 bases and J by 4 bases, leaving 10 bases between them. CDR3 sequence (DNA): TGCGCCAGCAGCCCTTCGCAGGGAGAGACCCAGTACTTC. Amino acid sequence: CASSPSQGETQYF.

A single count supports this clone. At one end, the junction sequence differs from germline, possibly due to a read error. The chain has TRBV7-3 and TRBJ2-1; D gene ambiguous. Germline V CDR1 and CDR2: SGHTA, FQGTGA. The CDR3 is 15 amino acids. Here the CDR3 DNA reads TGCGCCAGCAGCTTATGGGAAAGCTCCTACAATGAGCAGTTCTTC. Protein product: CASSLWESSYNEQFF. Combining the CDR3 with reference TRBV7-3 and TRBJ2-1 gives the whole variable domain GAGVSQTPSNKVTEKGKYVELRCDPISGHTALYWYRQSLGQGPEFLIYFQGTGAADDSGLPNDRFFAVRPEGSVSTLKIQRTERGDSAVYLCASSLWESSYNEQFFGPGTRLTVL.

This sequence joins TRBV30 and TRBJ2-7, with D uncertain. Germline CDR1 GTSNPN, CDR2 SVGIG (reference sequence). The CDR3 totals 12 residues. Trimming stripped 3 bases from V and 3 bases from J, with 9 bases between. The DNA of the CDR3 is TGTGCCTGGAGCGATACAAGCTACGAGCAGTACTTC. Amino acid sequence: CAWSDTSYEQYF.

The sample holds a few counts of this clone. This rearrangement joins TRBV5-5 to TRBJ2-4, with D unclear. The CDR3 length is 12 residues. Trimming took off 4 bases at V and 7 bases at J, with 9 bases between the two ends. Germline loops: CDR1 SGHKS, CDR2 YYEKEE (reference sequence). The CDR3 spells CASSQSENIQYF. In DNA, the CDR3 is TGTGCCAGCAGCCAGTCTGAGAACATTCAGTACTTC.

As regards this clone: In the same sample, other DNA sequences code for this CDR3. V usage is TRBV28 and J usage is TRBJ2-3; D call uncertain. CDR3 length: 13 amino acids. The germline gives CDR1 MDHEN, CDR2 SYDVKM. The ends were cut back, 3 bases at V and 0 bases at J, with 4 bases in the middle. This chain's CDR3 is CASSLGSTDTQYF. In DNA form, the CDR3 reads TGTGCCAGCAGTTTGGGGAGCACAGATACGCAGTATTTT.

V usage is TRBV7-7 and J usage is TRBJ1-6, with D unclear. CDR1 and CDR2 (germline): SSHAT, FNYEAQ (reference sequence). The V gene lost 5 bases and the J gene lost 9 bases, with 11 bases spanning the gap. CDR3 length: 13 residues. The CDR3 coding sequence is TGTGCCAGCAGCAGTTCCGGGGTTTCACCCCTCCACTTT. This encodes CASSSSGVSPLHF.

The V and J genes are TRBV7-9 and TRBJ2-3, with no clear D. The ends were cut back, 4 bases at V and 0 bases at J, with 8 bases in the middle. The germline gives CDR1 SEHNR, CDR2 FQNEAQ (reference sequence). CDR3 length: 14 amino acids. The CDR3 spells CASSSDGSTDTQYF. DNA for the CDR3: TGTGCCAGCAGCTCGGACGGAAGCACAGATACGCAGTATTTT.

The J gene is TRBJ2-3, the V gene TRBV5-4, with D uncertain. CDR3 size: 11 residues. Germline V gene sequence: CDR1 SGHNT, CDR2 YYREEE (reference sequence). V lost 3 bases and J lost 6, with 5 bases in between. The CDR3 DNA reads as TGTGCCAGCAGCTACGCTGATACGCAGTATTTT. As protein: CASSYADTQYF.

This clone was picked up a small number of times. The same CDR3 can be traced to other DNA sequences in this sample. The chain carries TRBV9 and TRBJ2-3; the D gene is possibly TRBD1 (5 bases). In germline, CDR1 is SGDLS, CDR2 YYNGEE. The CDR3 length is 15 residues. The V end was cut by 0 bases, the J end by 1 base, with 9 bases between. The CDR3 loop reads CASSVEGARTDTQYF. The CDR3 DNA is TGTGCCAGCAGCGTAGAAGGGGCTCGCACAGATACGCAGTATTTT.

The table lists this clone with many counts. The J gene is TRBJ2-5, the V gene TRBV29-1; maybe TRBD2 (5 bases). The CDR3 is made up of 15 amino acids. V was pared by 4 bases and J by 2 bases, with 17 bases between. Germline V gene sequence: CDR1 SQVTM, CDR2 ANQGSEA. Here the CDR3 DNA reads TGCAGCGTTGGAGGGTTCGTCGACCAACAAGAGACCCAGTACTTC. Its protein product is CSVGGFVDQQETQYF.

The chain recombines TRBV27 with TRBJ2-5; TRBD2 aligns across 11 bases. CDR1 and CDR2 (germline): MNHEY, SMNVEV (reference sequence). The trim removed 6 bases at V and 4 bases at J, leaving 4 bases unmatched. The CDR3 length is 14 residues. The CDR3 sequence: CASSNLAGGETQYF. The CDR3 DNA reads as TGTGCCAGCAGCAACCTAGCGGGAGGAGAGACCCAGTACTTC.

This clone was detected only a few times. The V call is TRBV7-2, the J call TRBJ2-3; D might be TRBD2 (6 bases). The CDR3 has 14 amino acids. Trimming stripped 5 bases from V and 3 bases from J, with 12 bases between. Germline V lookup: CDR1 SGHTA, CDR2 FQGNSA. The CDR3 sequence: CASSVPGETDTQYF. The CDR3 coding sequence is TGTGCCAGCAGCGTCCCGGGAGAAACAGATACGCAGTATTTT.

The chain is built from TRBV29-1 and TRBJ1-2, with 9 nucleotides matching TRBD1. Germline CDR1 and CDR2: SQVTM and ANQGSEA. The CDR3 extends over 18 amino acids. V shed 3 bases and J 2 bases; nucleotides not matched to a gene: 16. CDR3 nucleotide sequence: TGCAGCGTTGATCTAGAGGATACAGGGGGCCCGGCCAACTATGGCTACACCTTC. Protein product: CSVDLEDTGGPANYGYTF.

In this sample, this clone turned up a few times. The chain uses TRBV7-9 and TRBJ2-3, with D possibly TRBD2 on 5 matching bases. CDR1 SEHNR and CDR2 FQNEAQ come from the germline V gene (reference sequence). This CDR3 comprises 14 residues. Trimming took off 7 bases at V and 0 bases at J, with 11 bases between the two ends. As DNA, the CDR3 is TGTGCCAGCATTAGCGTACCTAGCACAGATACGCAGTATTTT. Residues: CASISVPSTDTQYF.

This clone was seen more than once but under ten times. The chain joins TRBV5-1 to TRBJ2-5; 11 nucleotides align to TRBD2. CDR3 length: 17 residues. From germline, CDR1 is SGHRS and CDR2 YFSETQ. Trimming took 0 bases from V and 0 from J; bases not matched to a gene: 4. The CDR3 reads CASSLGLAGTNQETQYF. DNA for the CDR3: TGCGCCAGCAGCTTGGGACTAGCGGGGACAAACCAAGAGACCCAGTACTTC.

This chain connects TRBV7-9 to TRBJ2-1; 8 nucleotides match TRBD2. The CDR3 has 14 amino acids. Germline V gene data show CDR1 as SEHNR and CDR2 as FQNEAQ (reference sequence). V was clipped by 5 bases and J by 4 bases; unmatched bases: 4. This chain's CDR3 is CASSVERGYNEQFF. The CDR3 DNA is TGTGCCAGCAGCGTTGAGCGGGGGTACAATGAGCAGTTCTTC.

This clone was picked up a small number of times. The V and J genes are TRBV11-3 and TRBJ1-2; D gene unclear. This CDR3 region has 12 residues. CDR1 is SGHNT and CDR2 is YENEEA in the germline V gene. V lost 4 bases to trimming and J lost 7 bases, with 10 bases between them. CDR3 sequence reads: CASSSSSFGYTF. The CDR3 DNA sequence: TGTGCCAGCAGCTCCTCGAGCTTTGGCTACACCTTC.

This clone was seen more than once but under ten times. V usage is TRBV7-2 and J usage is TRBJ2-7; D is undetermined. V gave up 1 base and J gave up 3 bases, with 4 bases separating them. The CDR3 has 12 amino acids. Germline CDR1 SGHTA, CDR2 FQGNSA. DNA of the CDR3: TGTGCCAGCAGCTTAGATCACTACGAGCAGTACGTC. Translated, it gives CASSLDHYEQYV.

The rearrangement uses TRBV29-1 and TRBJ1-4; 7 bases align to TRBD1. V lost 4 bases and J lost 0; bases outside the gene matches: 2. CDR1 and CDR2 (germline): SQVTM, ANQGSEA. The CDR3 spans 14 residues. The CDR3 is CSVARGSTNEKLFF. The CDR3 nucleotides read TGCAGCGTTGCCAGGGGGTCAACTAATGAAAAACTGTTTTTT.

Only a few counts were recorded for this clone. The chain uses TRBV7-2 and TRBJ2-7; TRBD1 might be the D (6 bases). The germline gives CDR1 SGHTA, CDR2 FQGNSA. With 5 bases removed from V and 1 base from J, the gap between germline ends came to 12 bases. CDR3 length equals 14 residues. CDR3 in amino acids: CASSPKTGSYEQYF. In DNA form, the CDR3 reads TGTGCCAGCAGCCCAAAGACAGGTTCCTACGAGCAGTACTTC.

This clone was observed a handful of times. The chain is built from TRBV9 and TRBJ2-1; 12 bases align to TRBD2. This CDR3 is built from 19 residues. CDR1 and CDR2 (germline): SGDLS, YYNGEE. V shed 4 bases, J shed 3 bases, and the junction held 14 bases outside the gene matches. CDR3 protein: CASSQTGLAGGQGYNEQFF. CDR3 bases: TGTGCCAGCAGCCAGACTGGGCTAGCGGGGGGGCAAGGCTACAATGAGCAGTTCTTC. The full variable domain, rest sourced from reference TRBV9 and TRBJ2-1, is DSGVTQTPKHLITATGQRVTLRCSPRSGDLSVYWYQQSLDQGLQFLIQYYNGEERAKGNILERFSAQQFPDLHSELNLSSLELGDSALYFCASSQTGLAGGQGYNEQFFGPGTRLTVL.

The table lists this clone with a few counts. This chain joins TRBV29-1 and TRBJ1-2; no reliable D call. The CDR3 covers 12 residues. V dropped 6 bases and J dropped 0 bases, with 8 bases sitting between them. Germline-derived CDR1 and CDR2 are SQVTM and ANQGSEA. In DNA, the CDR3 is TGCAGCGTAGTCGACTCTAACTATGGCTACACCTTC. Translated: CSVVDSNYGYTF. The full variable domain, its missing parts supplied by reference TRBV29-1 and TRBJ1-2, is SAVISQKPSRDICQRGTSLTIQCQVDSQVTMMFWYRQQPGQSLTLIATANQGSEATYESGFVIDKFPISRPNLTFSTLTVSNMSPEDSSIYLCSVVDSNYGYTFGSGTRLTVV.

This clone was seen only a few times. The chain couples TRBV14 to TRBJ1-3, with D uncertain. The CDR3 is 13 residues long. V lost 4 bases, J lost 2 bases, and 6 bases lay in between. Germline V lookup: CDR1 SGHDN, CDR2 FVKESK. The CDR3 loop is CASSRAPGNTIYF. As DNA, the CDR3 is TGTGCCAGCAGCCGGGCACCTGGAAACACCATATATTTT.

The CDR3 sequence: CASSLLSVTNEKLFF. The DNA for the CDR3 is TGTGCCAGCAGTCTTCTTAGCGTGACTAATGAAAAACTGTTTTTT. J is TRBJ1-4 and V is TRBV6-1; D gene ambiguous. The length of the CDR3 is 15 residues. V was cut by 5 bases and J by 2 bases, with 12 bases left in between. Germline CDR1 and CDR2: MNHNS and SASEGT.

Concerning this clone itself: Other nucleotide sequences in the sample specify the same CDR3. The V and J genes are TRBV9 and TRBJ2-5; D call uncertain. Trimming stripped 0 bases from V and 2 bases from J, with 5 bases between. Germline V lookup: CDR1 SGDLS, CDR2 YYNGEE. The CDR3 extends over 13 amino acids. The CDR3 loop reads CASSVGPQETQYF. The CDR3 DNA reads as TGTGCCAGCAGCGTAGGACCACAAGAGACCCAGTACTTC.

The chain uses TRBV19 and TRBJ1-2; TRBD1 matches at 7 bases. Germline values: CDR1 LNHDA, CDR2 SQIVND (reference sequence). V gave up 6 bases and J gave up 5 bases; unmatched junction bases: 6. The CDR3 is 13 amino acids. DNA for the CDR3: TGTGCCAGTAGCCCGACAGGGCGATATGGCTACACCTTC. It specifies CASSPTGRYGYTF.

This clone showed up just a few times. The chain joins TRBV7-9 to TRBJ2-7; tentative D call: TRBD1 (6 bases). The CDR3 length is 15 residues. Per germline, CDR1 SEHNR and CDR2 FQNEAQ (reference sequence). V gave up 5 bases and J gave up 5 bases, with 19 bases separating them. The DNA of the CDR3 is TGTGCCAGCAGCCCAGTGGGTAGGGGGTTCCACGAGCAGTACGTC. Residues: CASSPVGRGFHEQYV.

Remarks on this clone: Other nucleotide sequences in the sample specify the same CDR3. The chain is built from TRBV7-2 and TRBJ2-3; D is uncertain. Germline CDR1 and CDR2: SGHTA and FQGNSA. Between the trimmed V and J ends, which lost 1 base and 0 bases, there was a span of 5 bases. The CDR3 consists of 14 residues. CDR3 nucleotides: TGTGCCAGCAGCTTAGGCCTGAGCACAGATACGCAGTATTTT. Its protein product is CASSLGLSTDTQYF.

The rearrangement joins TRBV25-1 to TRBJ1-2; TRBD1 agrees at 7 bases. Germline V lookup: CDR1 MGHDK, CDR2 SYGVNS. The CDR3 has 15 amino acids. V trimming: 8 bases; J trimming: 4 bases; junction bases outside the gene matches: 13. In DNA form, the CDR3 reads TGTGCCAGCCTCCCAAGGGGGCGCAGGTCCTATGGCTACACCTTC. Amino acids: CASLPRGRRSYGYTF.

This sequence joins TRBV11-2 and TRBJ2-1; 9 nucleotides agree with TRBD2. Germline-derived CDR1 and CDR2 are SGHAT and FQNNGV. Losses at the gene ends were 4 bases for V and 12 bases for J; bases not matched to a gene: 22. The CDR3 is made up of 18 amino acids. In DNA form, the CDR3 reads TGTGCCAGCAGCTCCAAGGGGGGGCTTAGCGGGAGCGCGATTAGGCAGTTCTTC. This gives the protein CASSSKGGLSGSAIRQFF. Looking up the rest from reference TRBV11-2 and TRBJ2-1 gives the full variable domain: EAGVAQSPRYKIIEKRQSVAFWCNPISGHATLYWYQQILGQGPKLLIQFQNNGVVDDSQLPKDRFSAERLKGVDSTLKIQPAKLEDSAVYLCASSSKGGLSGSAIRQFFGPGTRLTVL.